This TCR beta chain originates from a study of blood T cell repertoires in COVID-19. Study-wide context: Acute and convalescent COVID-19 specimens originated in the United States, Italy and Spain.

Per the study methods: Amplification with reference gene primers provided the estimates of nucleated cell counts. Data came from immunoSEQ multiplex PCR; TCRdb stores just in-frame clones and leaves some out. V, J and clone size were drawn from that table, and D and trimming were deduced from the DNA. The table includes hundreds of thousands of clones, 83% detected once. The study assigned cohorts using participant-reported clinical history. Participants classified as exposed had met a COVID-19 case within 2 weeks before study entry. Between the trimmed V and J ends, which lost 0 bases and 2 bases, there was a span of 9 bases. The CDR3 length is 15 residues. Germline V gene data show CDR1 as SGHTS and CDR2 as YDEGEE.

Specimen: PBMCs or T cells enriched from blood (not recorded which). This receptor was obtained from a woman aged 45-65 years who had been exposed to COVID-19. The chain is built from TRBV5-8 and TRBJ2-1, with TRBD1 as a possible D gene (5 bases). The CDR3 DNA is TGTGCCAGCAGCTTGGAGCAGGGTCCCTACAATGAGCAGTTCTTC. It is translated as CASSLEQGPYNEQFF.